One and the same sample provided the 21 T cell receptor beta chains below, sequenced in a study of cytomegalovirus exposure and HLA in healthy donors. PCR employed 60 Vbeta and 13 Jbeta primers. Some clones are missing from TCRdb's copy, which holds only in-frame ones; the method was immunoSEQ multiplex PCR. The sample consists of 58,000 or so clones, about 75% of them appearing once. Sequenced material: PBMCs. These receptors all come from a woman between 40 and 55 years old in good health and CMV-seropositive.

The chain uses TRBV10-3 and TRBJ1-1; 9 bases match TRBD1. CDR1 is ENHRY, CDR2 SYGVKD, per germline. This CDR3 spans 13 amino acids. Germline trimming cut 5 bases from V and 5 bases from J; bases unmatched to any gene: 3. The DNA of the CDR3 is TGTGCCATCAGTCGACAGGGGGAGACTGAAGCTTTCTTT. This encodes CAISRQGETEAFF.

This CDR3 reads CASSLQGARGYGYTF. CDR3 coding DNA: TGTGCCAGCAGCTTACAGGGGGCGCGGGGCTATGGCTACACCTTC. The chain has TRBV5-4 and TRBJ1-2, with 9 bases fitting TRBD1. CDR3 length: 15 residues. CDR1 SGHNT and CDR2 YYREEE come from the germline V gene (reference sequence). J lost 4 bases, V lost 2 bases, and 6 bases had no gene match.

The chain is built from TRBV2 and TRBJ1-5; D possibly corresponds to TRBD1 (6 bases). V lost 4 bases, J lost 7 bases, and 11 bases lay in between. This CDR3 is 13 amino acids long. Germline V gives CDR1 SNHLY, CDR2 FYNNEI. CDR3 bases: TGTGCCAGCAGTGGACAGGATGGCCAGCCCCAGCATTTT. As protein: CASSGQDGQPQHF. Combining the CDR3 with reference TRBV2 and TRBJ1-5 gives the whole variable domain EPEVTQTPSHQVTQMGQEVILRCVPISNHLYFYWYRQILGQKVEFLVSFYNNEISEKSEIFDDQFSVERPDGSNFTLKIRSTKLEDSAMYFCASSGQDGQPQHFGDGTRLSIL.

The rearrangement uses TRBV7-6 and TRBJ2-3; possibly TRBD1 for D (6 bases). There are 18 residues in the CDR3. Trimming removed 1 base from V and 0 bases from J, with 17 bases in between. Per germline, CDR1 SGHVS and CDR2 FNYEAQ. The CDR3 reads CASSLVLGAHKSTDTQYF. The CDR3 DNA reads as TGTGCCAGCAGCTTAGTGCTGGGGGCCCATAAGAGCACAGATACGCAGTATTTT.

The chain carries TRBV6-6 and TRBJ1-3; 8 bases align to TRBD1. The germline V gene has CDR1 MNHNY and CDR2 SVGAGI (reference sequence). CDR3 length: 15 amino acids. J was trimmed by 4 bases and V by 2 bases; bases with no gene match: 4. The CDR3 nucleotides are TGTGCCAGCAGTTACGCAGGGGGCGAGGGAAACACCATATATTTT. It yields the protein CASSYAGGEGNTIYF.

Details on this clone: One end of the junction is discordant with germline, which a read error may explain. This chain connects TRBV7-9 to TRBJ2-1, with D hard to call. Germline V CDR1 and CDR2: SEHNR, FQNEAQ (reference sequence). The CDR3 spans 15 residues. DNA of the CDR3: TGTTCCAGCAGCTTAAGAACCCACGGTGTCAATGAGCAGTTCTTC. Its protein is CSSSLRTHGVNEQFF. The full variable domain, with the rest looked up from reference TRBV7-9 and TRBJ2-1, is DTGVSQNPRHKITKRGQNVTFRCDPISEHNRLYWYRQTLGQGPEFLTYFQNEAQLEKSRLLSDRFSAERPKGSFSTLEIQRTEQGDSAMYLCSSSLRTHGVNEQFFGPGTRLTVL.

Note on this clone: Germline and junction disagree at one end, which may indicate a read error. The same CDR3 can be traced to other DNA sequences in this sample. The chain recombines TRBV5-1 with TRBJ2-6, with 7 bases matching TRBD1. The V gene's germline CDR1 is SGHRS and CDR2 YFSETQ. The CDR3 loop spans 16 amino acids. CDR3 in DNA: TGCGCCAGCAGCTACGGGACAGTCTCTGGGGCCAACGTCCTGACCTTC. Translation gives CASSYGTVSGANVLTF.

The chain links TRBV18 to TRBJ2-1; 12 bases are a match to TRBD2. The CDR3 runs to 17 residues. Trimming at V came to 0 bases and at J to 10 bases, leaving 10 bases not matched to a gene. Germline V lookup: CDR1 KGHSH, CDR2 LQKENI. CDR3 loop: CASSPPGLAGSEGEQFF. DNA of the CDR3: TGTGCCAGCTCACCACCGGGACTAGCGGGCTCTGAGGGGGAGCAGTTCTTC.

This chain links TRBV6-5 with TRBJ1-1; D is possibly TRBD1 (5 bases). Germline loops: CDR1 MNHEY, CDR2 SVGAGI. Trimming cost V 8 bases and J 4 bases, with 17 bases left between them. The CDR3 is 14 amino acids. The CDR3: CASSTPRVGTEAFF. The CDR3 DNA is TGTGCCAGCTCAACCCCCAGGGTGGGCACTGAAGCTTTCTTT.

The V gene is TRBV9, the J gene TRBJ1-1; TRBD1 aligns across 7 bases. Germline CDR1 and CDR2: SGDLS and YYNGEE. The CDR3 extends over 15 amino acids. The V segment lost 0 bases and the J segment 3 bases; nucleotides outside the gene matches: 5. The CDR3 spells CASSVVEGADTEAFF. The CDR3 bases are TGTGCCAGCAGCGTAGTAGAGGGGGCTGACACTGAAGCTTTCTTT.

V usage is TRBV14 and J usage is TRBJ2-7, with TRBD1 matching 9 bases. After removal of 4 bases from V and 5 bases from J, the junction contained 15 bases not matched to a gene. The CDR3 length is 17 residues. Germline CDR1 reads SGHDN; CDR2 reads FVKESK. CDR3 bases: TGTGCCAGCAGCCGACTACCGGGACAGGGATTTATCAACGAGCAGTACTTC. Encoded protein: CASSRLPGQGFINEQYF. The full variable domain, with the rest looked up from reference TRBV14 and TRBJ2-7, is EAGVTQFPSHSVIEKGQTVTLRCDPISGHDNLYWYRRVMGKEIKFLLHFVKESKQDESGMPNNRFLAERTGGTYSTLKVQPAELEDSGVYFCASSRLPGQGFINEQYFGPGTRLTVT.

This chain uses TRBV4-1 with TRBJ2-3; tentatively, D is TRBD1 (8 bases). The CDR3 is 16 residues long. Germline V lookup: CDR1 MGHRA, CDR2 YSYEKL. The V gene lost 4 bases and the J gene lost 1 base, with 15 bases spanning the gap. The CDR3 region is CASSLGQGGGTDTQYF. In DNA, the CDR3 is TGCGCCAGCAGCCTCGGACAGGGAGGGGGCACAGATACGCAGTATTTT.

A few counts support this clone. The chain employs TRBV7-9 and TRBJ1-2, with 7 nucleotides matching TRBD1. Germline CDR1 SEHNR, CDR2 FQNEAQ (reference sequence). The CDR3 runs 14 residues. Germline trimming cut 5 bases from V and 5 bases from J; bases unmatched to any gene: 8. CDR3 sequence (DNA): TGTGCCAGCAGCCAGCCCGGGACAGAGTATGGCTACACCTTC. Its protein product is CASSQPGTEYGYTF.

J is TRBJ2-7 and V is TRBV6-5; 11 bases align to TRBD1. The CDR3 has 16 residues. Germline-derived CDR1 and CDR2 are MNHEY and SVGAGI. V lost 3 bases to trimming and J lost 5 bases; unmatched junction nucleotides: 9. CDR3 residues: CASSYSPGQGADEQYF. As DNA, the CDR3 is TGTGCCAGCAGTTATTCCCCCGGACAGGGGGCTGACGAGCAGTACTTC.

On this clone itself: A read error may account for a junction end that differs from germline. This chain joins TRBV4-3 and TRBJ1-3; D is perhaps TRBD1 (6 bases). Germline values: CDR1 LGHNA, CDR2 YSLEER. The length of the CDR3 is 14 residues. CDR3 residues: CTSSQDQGTNTIYF. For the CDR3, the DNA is TGCACCAGCAGCCAAGATCAGGGGACGAACACCATATATTTT.

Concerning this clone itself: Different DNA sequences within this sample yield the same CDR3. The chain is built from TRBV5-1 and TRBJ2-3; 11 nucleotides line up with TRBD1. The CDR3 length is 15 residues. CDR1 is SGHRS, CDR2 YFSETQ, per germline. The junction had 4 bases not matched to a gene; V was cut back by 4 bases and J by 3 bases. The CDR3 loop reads CASSLGTGGTDTQYF. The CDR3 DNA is TGCGCCAGCAGCCTCGGGACAGGGGGGACAGATACGCAGTATTTT.

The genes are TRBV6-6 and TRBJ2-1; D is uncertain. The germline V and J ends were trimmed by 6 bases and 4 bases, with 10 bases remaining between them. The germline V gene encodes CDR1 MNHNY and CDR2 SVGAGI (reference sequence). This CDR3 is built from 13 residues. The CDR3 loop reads CASSLPDYNEQFF. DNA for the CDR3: TGTGCCAGCAGCCTTCCAGATTACAATGAGCAGTTCTTC.

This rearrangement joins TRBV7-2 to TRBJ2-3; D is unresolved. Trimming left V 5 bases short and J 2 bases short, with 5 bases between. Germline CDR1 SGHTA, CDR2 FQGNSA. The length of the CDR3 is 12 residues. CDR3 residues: CASSVNTDTQYF. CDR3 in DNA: TGTGCCAGCAGCGTAAACACAGATACGCAGTATTTT.

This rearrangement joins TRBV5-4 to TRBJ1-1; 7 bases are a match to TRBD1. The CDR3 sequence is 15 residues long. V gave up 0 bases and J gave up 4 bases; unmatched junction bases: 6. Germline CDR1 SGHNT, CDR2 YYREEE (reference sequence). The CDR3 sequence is CASSLEGGAGTEAFF. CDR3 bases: TGTGCCAGCAGCTTGGAAGGGGGCGCGGGCACTGAAGCTTTCTTT.

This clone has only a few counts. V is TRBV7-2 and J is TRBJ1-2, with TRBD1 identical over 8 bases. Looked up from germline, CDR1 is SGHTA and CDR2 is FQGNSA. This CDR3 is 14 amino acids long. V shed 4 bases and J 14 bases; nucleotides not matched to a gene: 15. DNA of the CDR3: TGTGCCAGCAGCTACCGACAGGGGTCCCTCCTAGGGACCTTC. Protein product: CASSYRQGSLLGTF.

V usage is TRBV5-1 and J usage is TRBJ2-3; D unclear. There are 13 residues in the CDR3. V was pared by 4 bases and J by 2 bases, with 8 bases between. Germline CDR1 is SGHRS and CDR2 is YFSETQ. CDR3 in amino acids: CASSHQNTDTQYF. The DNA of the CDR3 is TGCGCCAGCAGCCACCAGAACACAGATACGCAGTATTTT.